The text below deals with one T cell receptor beta chain. As yet, its antigen is unknown. V gave up 10 bases and J gave up 0 bases, with 13 bases separating them. Germline-derived CDR1 and CDR2 are LNHDA and SQIVND (reference sequence). This CDR3 region has 15 residues. It was with 60 Vbeta and 13 Jbeta primers that the PCR ran. Some clones are missing from TCRdb's copy, which holds only in-frame ones; the method was immunoSEQ multiplex PCR. Among fewer than 200,000 clones, around 80% were seen once, and the ten largest hold 9.7%. The data were obtained in a study of cytomegalovirus exposure and HLA in healthy donors. Whole-study results and caveats: Relative to equally common others, HLA-associated TCR beta chains showed greater clonal expansion in a later analysis. Confirmation was obtained in vitro that a few CMV-associated chains are specific for CMV antigens.

This sequence originates from a man between 18 and 29 years old in good health and CMV-seropositive. The specimen was PBMCs. The rearrangement links TRBV19 to TRBJ1-6; D not resolved. The CDR3 bases are TGTGCCACAAGGGAGTACAGCTCCTATAATTCACCCCTCCACTTT. Its protein is CATREYSSYNSPLHF.